This passage covers 21 T cell receptor beta chains from one sample sequenced in a study of blood T cell repertoires in COVID-19. Method: immunoSEQ multiplex PCR; TCRdb's copy keeps in-frame clones and lacks some. The sample consists of about 55,000 clones, around 79% of them appearing once. Input material: peripheral blood. The receptors stem from a woman in her 70s with acute or convalescent COVID-19.

In its sample, this clone was seen a few times. CDR3 nucleotides: TGTGCCAGCAGTGCGATTGCAGGGGCTGGATCTCAGCCCCAGCATTTT. It encodes CASSAIAGAGSQPQHF. The chain is built from TRBV6-1 and TRBJ1-5; TRBD1 is a possible D gene (6 bases). V was trimmed by 4 bases and J by 6 bases, leaving 19 bases between them. The V gene's germline CDR1 is MNHNS and CDR2 SASEGT. The CDR3 length is 16 residues.

This chain uses TRBV27 with TRBJ1-4, with D hard to call. V gave up 8 bases and J gave up 5 bases, with 18 bases separating them. In germline, CDR1 is MNHEY, CDR2 SMNVEV (reference sequence). This CDR3 has 15 amino acids. The CDR3 here is CASSKSSGPNEKLFF. In DNA form, the CDR3 reads TGTGCCAGCTCAAAGAGTAGCGGGCCGAATGAAAAACTGTTTTTT.

The count of this clone is one. J is TRBJ1-2 and V is TRBV5-1, with TRBD1 as a possible D gene (5 bases). V lost 4 bases, J lost 8 bases, and 24 bases lay in between. The CDR3 covers 16 residues. Germline CDR1 reads SGHRS; CDR2 reads YFSETQ. The CDR3 DNA follows: TGCGCCAGCAGCGGAGGGGTAGGTAGAGTGGTCGCAGGCTACACCTTC. As protein: CASSGGVGRVVAGYTF.

The chain couples TRBV15 to TRBJ1-5, with 9 nucleotides matching TRBD1. Losses at the gene ends were 1 base for V and 5 bases for J; bases not matched to a gene: 3. CDR3 size: 15 residues. The germline gives CDR1 LNHNV, CDR2 YYDKDF (reference sequence). This chain's CDR3 is CATSRVTGGYQPQHF. The CDR3, as DNA: TGTGCCACCAGCAGAGTGACAGGGGGGTATCAGCCCCAGCATTTT. The full variable domain, completed using reference TRBV15 and TRBJ1-5, is DAMVIQNPRYQVTQFGKPVTLSCSQTLNHNVMYWYQQKSSQAPKLLFHYYDKDFNNEADTPDNFQSRRPNTSFCFLDIRSPGLGDTAMYLCATSRVTGGYQPQHFGDGTRLSIL.

This chain joins TRBV19 and TRBJ1-2; D is ambiguous. V lost 10 bases and J 3 bases, leaving 18 bases between the germline ends. CDR3 length: 14 residues. The V gene's germline CDR1 is LNHDA and CDR2 SQIVND (reference sequence). In nucleotides, the CDR3 is TGTGCCACCCTGGGAGGGTACATGGACTATGGCTACACCTTC. Protein: CATLGGYMDYGYTF. The full variable domain, with the rest looked up from reference TRBV19 and TRBJ1-2, is DGGITQSPKYLFRKEGQNVTLSCEQNLNHDAMYWYRQDPGQGLRLIYYSQIVNDFQKGDIAEGYSVSREKKESFPLTVTSAQKNPTAFYLCATLGGYMDYGYTFGSGTRLTVV.

The chain uses TRBV6-1 and TRBJ1-2; D might be TRBD1 (6 bases). Germline-derived CDR1 and CDR2 are MNHNS and SASEGT. The CDR3 length is 20 residues. Trimming cost V 3 bases and J 0 bases, with 26 bases left between them. The chain's CDR3 is CASSDRPSRGLTRPNYGYTF. The DNA for the CDR3 is TGTGCCAGCAGTGATCGACCCTCCAGGGGCCTCACACGCCCTAACTATGGCTACACCTTC.

This chain links TRBV6-5 with TRBJ1-2, with D hard to call. From germline, CDR1 is MNHEY and CDR2 SVGAGI. V gave up 7 bases and J gave up 8 bases, with 17 bases separating them. The CDR3 covers 13 residues. CDR3 bases: TGTGCCAGCAAACCTCCCGGGGTCGGCGGCTACACCTTC. Protein: CASKPPGVGGYTF.

V is TRBV5-1 and J is TRBJ1-4, with 10 bases lining up with TRBD1. Germline CDR1 is SGHRS and CDR2 is YFSETQ. Trimming cost V 0 bases and J 0 bases; bases outside gene matches: 5. The CDR3 sequence is 18 residues long. The CDR3 loop is CASSLVPGQGTTNEKLFF. The CDR3 DNA reads as TGCGCCAGCAGCTTGGTCCCGGGACAGGGGACAACTAATGAAAAACTGTTTTTT.

The gene calls are TRBV30 and TRBJ1-1; D remains ambiguous. The CDR3 has 14 amino acids. V was clipped by 3 bases and J by 6 bases, with 17 bases between them. CDR1 is GTSNPN, CDR2 SVGIG, per germline (reference sequence). The CDR3 protein is CAWRPPGRRAEAFF. The CDR3 DNA reads as TGTGCCTGGAGACCTCCGGGTCGCCGGGCTGAAGCTTTCTTT.

DNA for the CDR3: TGTGCCTGTACGGGGACAGGGGAGGGTAATTCACCCCTCCACTTT. Its translation: CACTGTGEGNSPLHF. The chain is built from TRBV30 and TRBJ1-6; 10 positions agree with TRBD1. This CDR3 has 15 amino acids. After removal of 6 bases from V and 6 bases from J, the junction contained 8 bases not matched to a gene. Per the germline V gene, CDR1 is GTSNPN and CDR2 is SVGIG (reference sequence).

The chain has TRBV5-5 and TRBJ2-4; 8 bases are shared with TRBD1. J was trimmed by 3 bases and V by 3 bases; bases with no gene match: 5. The CDR3 runs to 15 residues. Germline CDR1 is SGHKS and CDR2 is YYEKEE (reference sequence). The chain's CDR3 is CASSSAGGDKNIQYF. The DNA for the CDR3 is TGTGCCAGCAGCTCGGCAGGGGGCGACAAAAACATTCAGTACTTC.

This clone has just one count. This chain connects TRBV18 to TRBJ2-3; perhaps TRBD2 as D (5 bases). The V end lost 2 bases, the J end lost 5 bases, and 11 bases lay between the germline ends. The CDR3 contains 14 residues. Germline V gene data show CDR1 as KGHSH and CDR2 as LQKENI. In nucleotides, the CDR3 is TGTGCCAGCTCACCAGGGGTAGCGTTAGATACGCAGTATTTT. This sequence encodes CASSPGVALDTQYF.

The rearrangement links TRBV5-1 to TRBJ2-1; possible D gene TRBD1, 6 bases. The CDR3 runs 15 residues. CDR1 SGHRS and CDR2 YFSETQ come from the germline V gene. Trimming took off 0 bases at V and 8 bases at J, with 15 bases between the two ends. This chain's CDR3 is CASSLDARGVDEQFF. CDR3 DNA: TGCGCCAGCAGCTTGGATGCCAGGGGTGTAGATGAGCAGTTCTTC.

This chain joins TRBV18 and TRBJ2-7; TRBD2 agrees at 10 bases. Germline CDR1 and CDR2: KGHSH and LQKENI. There are 18 residues in the CDR3. Unmatched junction bases numbered 14, after V lost 4 bases and J lost 2 bases. The CDR3 DNA sequence: TGTGCCAGCTCACTCCTTTCCGTGGTAGCGGGGGGAGCCTACGAGCAGTACTTC. Translation: CASSLLSVVAGGAYEQYF.

This chain connects TRBV5-6 to TRBJ2-6; TRBD1 agrees at 9 bases. Trimming at V came to 7 bases and at J to 0 bases, leaving 8 bases not matched to a gene. The CDR3 loop spans 17 amino acids. Germline values: CDR1 SGHDT, CDR2 YYEEEE. CDR3 bases: TGTGCCAGCGGTCTTACAGGGGGCTACTCTGGGGCCAACGTCCTGACTTTC. This sequence encodes CASGLTGGYSGANVLTF.

This clone was observed once. The chain employs TRBV19 and TRBJ1-4; D remains ambiguous. Trimming took 3 bases from V and 3 from J, leaving 11 bases between them. The CDR3 loop spans 15 amino acids. CDR1 LNHDA and CDR2 SQIVND come from the germline V gene (reference sequence). CDR3: CASSMRGAPNEKLFF. The CDR3 DNA reads as TGTGCCAGTAGTATGCGGGGAGCGCCTAATGAAAAACTGTTTTTT.

This clone has just a few counts. The chain links TRBV5-1 to TRBJ1-2; unclear D gene. The germline gives CDR1 SGHRS, CDR2 YFSETQ. Deletions cut 4 bases from V and 6 bases from J, with 13 bases between. This CDR3 has 13 residues. CDR3 bases: TGCGCCAGCAGCAAGGACCTCGGGGATGGCTACACCTTC. Amino acids: CASSKDLGDGYTF.

This chain uses TRBV4-2 with TRBJ1-1, with D hard to call. V was clipped by 0 bases and J by 1 base, with 12 bases between them. Germline values: CDR1 LGHNA, CDR2 YNFKEQ. CDR3 length: 16 amino acids. The CDR3 region is CASSQDYSLWNTEAFF. In nucleotides, the CDR3 is TGTGCCAGCAGCCAAGATTACAGCCTGTGGAACACTGAAGCTTTCTTT.

CDR3 bases: TGTGCCAGTAGTCGCGGGGGGGACGATTCACCCCTCCACTTT. It specifies CASSRGGDDSPLHF. V and J are TRBV19 and TRBJ1-6, with D possibly matching TRBD1 (5 bases). The CDR3 has 14 residues. V lost 5 bases and J lost 8, with 13 bases in between. In germline, CDR1 is LNHDA, CDR2 SQIVND (reference sequence).

The J gene is TRBJ1-5, the V gene TRBV2; TRBD1 agrees at 7 bases. V trimming: 6 bases; J trimming: 4 bases; junction bases outside the gene matches: 6. The CDR3 loop spans 14 amino acids. Germline loops: CDR1 SNHLY, CDR2 FYNNEI. In DNA, the CDR3 is TGTGCCAGCAGGGGCGGGACAGATAATCAGCCCCAGCATTTT. Translation: CASRGGTDNQPQHF.

Many counts were recorded for this clone. The V call is TRBV3-1 (or the pseudogene TRBV3-2), the J call TRBJ1-2; D is ambiguous. Trimming stripped 6 bases from V and 5 bases from J, with 7 bases between. CDR1 and CDR2 (germline): LGHDT, YNNKEL (reference sequence). This CDR3 has 11 residues. As DNA, the CDR3 is TGTGCCAGCAGTCTTTATTATGGCTACACCTTC. Translating gives CASSLYYGYTF.